This T cell receptor (beta chain) originates from a study of blood T cells in healthy people across ages. Whole-study findings and limits: When set beside aged donors, long-lived donors presented more naive CD4+ cells and higher diversity.

There are 15 residues in the CDR3. A sample-barcoded 5' primer and a J-beta primer mix were used in a second PCR of roughly 7 to 12 cycles. TCRdb itself ran the 5' RACE reads through MiXCR, one entry per CDR3 protein. This sample carries some 940,000 distinct CDR3 sequences, about 27% of them seen once, and the ten largest clones take 9.5% to 13%. Details on this clonotype: The target antigen is unknown.

Separately, the same data were catalogued under a study of T cells of mothers and their children. In that study: Over 8.5 million reads per mother and roughly 3 million per child were obtained. Whether related or unrelated, pairs show similar shaping of TCR recombination output by thymic selection.

The chain uses TRBV21-1 and TRBJ1-5. TRBV21-1 corresponds to a pseudogene. Sequences were obtained from blood. The TCR sequence derives from a woman aged 40 to 49 in good health. In DNA form, the CDR3 reads TGTGCCAGCAGCCGGGAGGGGGAGCTTGGTCAGCCCCAGCATTTT. It translates to CASSREGELGQPQHF.